Presented here are 17 T cell receptor beta chains from one specimen sequenced in a study of read filtering for tumor transcriptome and immune sequencing. From around 440 ng of RNA, a library with molecular barcoded alpha/delta and beta/gamma adaptors was made. Each CDR3 protein is one row after TCRdb ran MiXCR on the reads. The sample has 94,000 or so distinct CDR3 sequences, approximately 13% seen once. Source material: a population of CD138-negative cells sorted from bone marrow. The receptors were gathered from a donor at least 40 years old with multiple myeloma.

The table lists this clonotype with many counts. The chain employs TRBV20-1 and TRBJ2-1; 7 bases fit TRBD2. CDR1 and CDR2 from the germline V gene are DFQATT and SNEGSKA (reference sequence). After removal of 6 bases from V and 2 bases from J, the junction contained 13 bases not matched to a gene. CDR3 size: 16 residues. CDR3 DNA: TGCAGTGCCCCCCCGCGGAGCGGGGAAGCCTACAATGAGCAGTTCTTC. Translating gives CSAPPRSGEAYNEQFF.

This clonotype was detected many times. The J gene is TRBJ2-1, the V gene TRBV5-1, with 7 bases that match TRBD1. The CDR3 spans 17 residues. The ends lost 2 bases at V and 1 base at J; junction bases unmatched: 9. Germline CDR1 SGHRS, CDR2 YFSETQ. The DNA of the CDR3 is TGCGCCAGCAGCTTTCGAGGGACAGCCTCTTCCTACAATGAGCAGTTCTTC. The encoded protein is CASSFRGTASSYNEQFF.

For this clonotype: Being one base from a much bigger clone, this may be a read error. This chain links TRBV4-1 with TRBJ1-5; D unresolved. From germline, CDR1 is MGHRA and CDR2 YSYEKL. This CDR3 has 16 amino acids. Trimming cost V 4 bases and J 12 bases, with 25 bases left between them. This chain's CDR3 is CASSLTPDPAFKLQHF. CDR3 coding DNA: TGCGCCAGCAGCCTTACCCCGGATCCCGCCTTCAAGCTCCAGCATTTT.

This clonotype showed up many times. The V and J genes are TRBV7-2 and TRBJ2-2; 7 positions agree with TRBD2. The CDR3 extends over 14 amino acids. Germline V gives CDR1 SGHTA, CDR2 FQGNSA. V was pared by 3 bases and J by 7 bases, with 5 bases of the junction left unmatched. CDR3 sequence (DNA): TGTGCCAGCAGCTTGACTAGCTTCGGCGGGGAGCTGTTTTTT. As protein: CASSLTSFGGELFF. Combining the CDR3 with reference TRBV7-2 and TRBJ2-2 gives the whole variable domain GAGVSQSPSNKVTEKGKDVELRCDPISGHTALYWYRQSLGQGLEFLIYFQGNSAPDKSGLPSDRFSAERTGGSVSTLTIQRTQQEDSAVYLCASSLTSFGGELFFGEGSRLTVL.

This clonotype was seen repeatedly, ten times or more. The J gene is TRBJ2-3, the V gene TRBV6-1; 13 bases line up with TRBD2. This CDR3 is 16 amino acids long. Germline CDR1 reads MNHNS; CDR2 reads SASEGT. J lost 6 bases, V lost 3 bases, and 6 bases had no gene match. CDR3 residues: CASSDGLAGVLDTQYF. DNA of the CDR3: TGTGCCAGCAGTGATGGACTAGCGGGAGTATTGGATACGCAGTATTTT.

At least ten counts were recorded for this clonotype. The V call is TRBV7-3, the J call TRBJ1-1, with TRBD1 matching 7 bases. The CDR3 extends over 13 amino acids. Germline-derived CDR1 and CDR2 are SGHTA and FQGTGA. V lost 5 bases to trimming and J lost 6 bases; unmatched junction nucleotides: 6. The CDR3 protein is CASSPGTASEAFF. The CDR3 DNA sequence: TGTGCCAGCAGCCCAGGGACAGCTTCTGAAGCTTTCTTT.

This clonotype was found many times. The rearrangement uses TRBV28 and TRBJ2-3; D uncertain. Germline V CDR1 and CDR2: MDHEN, SYDVKM. V lost 5 bases, J lost 2 bases, and 14 bases lay in between. CDR3 length: 15 residues. The CDR3 is CASSTDTQVTDTQYF. The CDR3 DNA follows: TGTGCCAGCAGTACTGACACGCAGGTCACAGATACGCAGTATTTT.

Comments on this clonotype: A read error may be the cause here, since a much bigger clone is one base away. J is TRBJ2-7 and V is TRBV20-1, with D perhaps being TRBD1 or TRBD2 (6 bases each). The CDR3 covers 14 residues. CDR1 and CDR2 from the germline V gene are DFQATT and SNEGSKA (reference sequence). The V end was cut by 5 bases, the J end by 5 bases, with 19 bases between. The CDR3 region is CSADMGGALDEQYF. The CDR3 DNA sequence: TGCAGTGCTGATATGGGGGGCGCGTTGGACGAGCAGTACTTC.

This clonotype was observed at least ten times. The V gene is TRBV3-1, the J gene TRBJ2-1; TRBD1 aligns across 7 bases. This CDR3 contains 16 residues. Trimming at V came to 0 bases and at J to 4 bases, leaving 6 bases not matched to a gene. From germline, CDR1 is LGHDT and CDR2 YNNKEL (reference sequence). The CDR3: CASSQELGTVYNEQFF. DNA for the CDR3: TGTGCCAGCAGCCAAGAGCTCGGGACAGTATACAATGAGCAGTTCTTC.

A word on this clonotype: A read error is possible here, since a much larger clone lies one base away. V is TRBV20-1 and J is TRBJ1-1; D gene ambiguous. The CDR3 is 13 residues long. The germline V gene has CDR1 DFQATT and CDR2 SNEGSKA (reference sequence). V lost 3 bases, J lost 8 bases, and 16 bases lay in between. Here the CDR3 reads CSARGYESREAFF. CDR3 DNA sequence: TGCAGTGCTAGGGGGTATGAGTCGCGAGAAGCTTTCTTT.

This clonotype appeared a few times. The V and J genes are TRBV5-1 and TRBJ2-1; 7 bases agree with TRBD2. V trimming: 0 bases; J trimming: 6 bases; junction bases outside the gene matches: 6. The CDR3 totals 15 residues. CDR1 is SGHRS, CDR2 YFSETQ, per germline. In DNA form, the CDR3 reads TGCGCCAGCAGCTTGGAACTAGCGTGGTCCAATGAGCAGTTCTTC. It specifies CASSLELAWSNEQFF.

The sample holds many counts of this clonotype. The J gene is TRBJ1-1, the V gene TRBV7-3; possibly TRBD1 for D (6 bases). V lost 8 bases, J lost 1 base, and 11 bases lay in between. The CDR3 has 13 amino acids. Per the germline V gene, CDR1 is SGHTA and CDR2 is FQGTGA. CDR3 nucleotides: TGTGCCAGCTCCGGGACAACGAACACTGAAGCTTTCTTT. It encodes CASSGTTNTEAFF.

This clonotype was detected ten times or more. The CDR3: CASSLGLRGYTF. The CDR3 DNA sequence: TGTGCCAGCAGTTTAGGACTGCGAGGCTACACCTTC. This chain links TRBV28 with TRBJ1-2; D is undetermined. The CDR3 totals 12 residues. Germline V CDR1 and CDR2: MDHEN, SYDVKM. Trimming shortened V by 2 bases and J by 8 bases, and 9 bases separated the two germline ends.

This clonotype was seen at least ten times. The chain couples TRBV5-1 to TRBJ2-1; tentatively, D is TRBD1 (5 bases). V gave up 0 bases and J gave up 9 bases, with 13 bases separating them. The CDR3 is made up of 14 amino acids. Germline CDR1 SGHRS, CDR2 YFSETQ. Here the CDR3 reads CASSLGGRVGEQFF. The CDR3 DNA sequence: TGCGCCAGCAGCTTGGGGGGCAGGGTGGGTGAGCAGTTCTTC.

A note on this clonotype: This may be a read error, as it is one base from a much larger clone. The chain couples TRBV11-2 to TRBJ1-1; D might be TRBD1 (6 bases). CDR3 size: 16 residues. From germline, CDR1 is SGHAT and CDR2 FQNNGV. Trimming shortened V by 3 bases and J by 3 bases, and 17 bases separated the two germline ends. The CDR3 bases are TGTGCCAGCAGCTTGGGTATGGGGGCGAGGGACACTGAAGCTTTCTTT. Translation gives CASSLGMGARDTEAFF.

This clonotype showed up many times. The V call is TRBV20-1, the J call TRBJ2-1, with TRBD2 identical over 10 bases. This CDR3 is built from 15 residues. Per the germline V gene, CDR1 is DFQATT and CDR2 is SNEGSKA (reference sequence). Germline trimming cut 6 bases from V and 8 bases from J; bases unmatched to any gene: 13. CDR3 region: CSADGSSGSGDEQFF. In nucleotides, the CDR3 is TGCAGTGCCGACGGGTCTAGCGGGAGTGGAGATGAGCAGTTCTTC.

This clonotype showed up just a few times. At one end the junction does not follow the germline gene, possibly because of a read error. The rearrangement joins TRBV24-1 to TRBJ2-6; D not resolved. Looked up from germline, CDR1 is KGHDR and CDR2 is SFDVKD. This CDR3 is 16 amino acids long. The DNA for the CDR3 is TGTGCCACCAGTGATCCCGACGGCTCTGGGGTCAACGTCCTGACTTTC. Its translation: CATSDPDGSGVNVLTF.